The sequence of this TCR beta chain was determined in a study of blood T cell repertoires in COVID-19 (dated by TCRdb to about 2020). Concerning the study at large: Samples from collaborators originated in the United States, Italy and Spain and spanned both the acute and convalescent phases of COVID-19. The sample metadata nearly always contained a de-identified subject ID, COVID-19 status, age in years and sex. Deeply sampled blood TCRbeta repertoires from subjects exposed to, actively infected with, or recovered from COVID-19 were included in the dataset. HLA class I and class II types, where available, came from metadata supplied by the sample provider rather than from assay-based typing. The material from the prospective study consisted of cDNA or gDNA derived from T cells, B-cell-depleted T cells, or PBMCs. The repertoires were released in a freely available public database intended as a resource for research on the immune response to SARS-CoV-2. The samples were drawn from the first 160 participants of the ongoing ImmuneRACE study and from 1,254 subjects provided by 6 global collaborators.

In the prospective study, participants were about 18 to 95 years old, resided in about two dozen geographic areas of the United States, and were enrolled through a virtual design. Cohort assignment in the prospective study relied on participant-reported clinical history from a screening survey and a study questionnaire. Recovered participants in ImmuneRACE Cohort 3 were defined by two consecutive negative NP/OP PCR tests, clearance by a healthcare professional, or resolution of symptoms. In the prospective study, whole blood, serum and a nasopharyngeal or oropharyngeal swab were collected from each participant by mobile phlebotomists. Additional blood draws and questionnaires over an approximately 2-month period could optionally be provided by prospective study participants. Before DNA extraction, prospective study blood samples were shipped either frozen or at room temperature. A word on this clone: No antigen is known for it. There are no base qualities to consult, and no much larger clone falls within one base.

Broader findings and caveats from the paper: The quantity of clinical and demographic metadata differed by source and by participant and was supplied without curation.

TCRbeta CDR3 regions were amplified from genomic DNA by means of the immunoSEQ Assay, a bias-controlled multiplex PCR. The paper's processing steps were these. The number of nucleated cells in each sample was estimated by amplification of reference gene primers within the assay. Sequence reads were collapsed and filtered to measure the absolute abundance of every unique TCRbeta CDR3 rearrangement. For each sample, productive Simpson clonality was calculated as the square root of Simpson's diversity index across productive rearrangements. TCRdb's version of the immuneACCESS table is confined to in-frame rearrangements and falls short of the full clone set. An unresolved V gene accounts for under half of the shortfall where checked; the remainder is of unknown origin. Clone size and V and J calls were adopted from that table, with D and trimming inferred from the DNA. This sample is represented by around 300,000 clones; about 85% of them were singletons. About 3% of the sample is taken by the ten largest.

Sequences were obtained from PBMCs or T cells enriched from blood (not recorded which). This receptor was obtained from a woman aged 45-65 years who had recovered from COVID-19.

The nucleotides read TGTGCCAGCAGTTCAGCGGGAGGGGGTCACAATGAGCAGTTCTTC. The resulting protein is CASSSAGGGHNEQFF. This chain is built from TRBV7-9 and TRBJ2-1; the central 10 bases match TRBD2. CDR1 and CDR2, looked up from the germline V gene (reference sequence), are SEHNR and FQNEAQ. From the cysteine up to the phenylalanine, the CDR3 has a length of 15 residues. Of all the DNA, just the CDR3 is kept, 45 bases in frame from base 1. Trimming takes 6 bases off V and 5 bases off J; junction bases not matched to a gene: 7.